This T cell receptor (beta chain) was identified in a study of shared clonotypes between healthy human individuals. Authors' data handling: For the immunoSEQ data, sequences were junction-only without quality scores, so filtering differed. Generated by immunoSEQ multiplex PCR, the TCRdb table keeps only in-frame clones and is missing some. Clonal size and the V and J genes are those of that table, whereas D and trimming came from the DNA. The repertoire has about 2 million clones, around 95% of them found once; the top ten carry approximately 0.13%. The CDR3 spans 13 residues. The germline V gene encodes CDR1 GTSNPN and CDR2 SVGIG (reference sequence). Trimming cost V 5 bases and J 5 bases; bases outside gene matches: 5. Broader study findings: Naive subsets, compared against memory subsets, generally had larger estimated richness values.

This clone was seen only once. Antigen: not known. The clonotype originates from a man aged 18 to 29 in good health. V and J are TRBV30 and TRBJ1-2; 10 bases agree with TRBD1. Sequenced: naive CD4+ T cells sorted from blood. Documented subset: CD45RA+ positively selected. CDR3 nucleotides: TGTGCCTGGGGACAGGGGGTTCAATATGGCTACACCTTC. It is translated as CAWGQGVQYGYTF.